These 31 T cell receptor beta chains originate from one sample sequenced in a study of sequential checkpoint blockade in melanoma. The repertoire was sequenced with immunoSEQ multiplex PCR; TCRdb's copy has only in-frame clones and lacks some. The sample shows 15,000 to 20,000 clones, more than 75% of them seen only once. Treatment meaning: randomized to nivolumab then ipilimumab (arm A) or the reverse (arm B). Sequencing used CD8+ T cells sorted from blood (inferred from file names), obtained from a patient given nivolumab and ipilimumab in sequence. The receptors shown here come from a human donor with melanoma.

V is TRBV4-1 and J is TRBJ2-1; D may be TRBD1 (6 bases). CDR3 length: 16 residues. V was cut by 3 bases and J by 0 bases, with 12 bases left in between. Germline CDR1 reads MGHRA; CDR2 reads YSYEKL. CDR3 sequence reads: CASSHFRDTSYNEQFF. CDR3 DNA: TGCGCCAGCAGCCATTTCCGGGACACCTCCTACAATGAGCAGTTCTTC.

The gene calls are TRBV5-1 and TRBJ2-1; the match to TRBD2 covers 8 bases. CDR1 SGHRS and CDR2 YFSETQ come from the germline V gene. The CDR3 runs 15 residues. The junction had 4 bases not matched to a gene; V was cut back by 5 bases and J by 0 bases. The CDR3 bases are TGCGCCAGCAGACCCGGGACTAGCTCCTACAATGAGCAGTTCTTC. Translation: CASRPGTSSYNEQFF.

The chain links TRBV2 to TRBJ1-6; TRBD1 might be the D (5 bases). The CDR3 has 13 residues. Germline CDR1 is SNHLY and CDR2 is FYNNEI. The germline V and J ends were trimmed by 6 bases and 9 bases, with 12 bases remaining between them. The CDR3 coding sequence is TGTGCCAGCAGGGATCCGCAGGGTTCACCCCTCCACTTT. Translation: CASRDPQGSPLHF.

V gene TRBV4-1 combines with J gene TRBJ1-4, with D possibly TRBD1 on 5 matching bases. There are 15 residues in the CDR3. Trimming took 0 bases from V and 7 from J, leaving 12 bases between them. Germline V gene sequence: CDR1 MGHRA, CDR2 YSYEKL. CDR3 protein: CASSQESGIFEKLFF. The CDR3 DNA reads as TGCGCCAGCAGCCAAGAATCAGGGATTTTTGAAAAACTGTTTTTT.

The rearrangement joins TRBV7-8 to TRBJ2-7; TRBD2 agrees at 14 bases. CDR1 SGHVS and CDR2 FQNEAQ come from the germline V gene. V lost 5 bases to trimming and J lost 7 bases; unmatched junction nucleotides: 7. There are 15 residues in the CDR3. The CDR3 coding sequence is TGTGCCAGCAGCCCTCTGACTAGCGGGAGGGGGGAGCAGTACTTC. It encodes CASSPLTSGRGEQYF.

On this clone itself: The same CDR3 can be traced to other DNA sequences in this sample. The V call is TRBV19, the J call TRBJ1-5; 7 nucleotides align to TRBD1. The J segment lost 5 bases and the V segment lost 3 bases, leaving 4 bases of the junction unmatched. Germline CDR1 reads LNHDA; CDR2 reads SQIVND (reference sequence). There are 14 residues in the CDR3. In nucleotides, the CDR3 is TGTGCCAGTAGTATTTGGACAGGTGATCAGCCCCAGCATTTT. It is translated as CASSIWTGDQPQHF.

The chain carries TRBV15 and TRBJ2-4, with a weak D call TRBD2 (7 bases). Trimming cost V 2 bases and J 8 bases, with 19 bases left between them. Germline loops: CDR1 LNHNV, CDR2 YYDKDF (reference sequence). The CDR3 spans 16 residues. CDR3 sequence: CATSRPPSGGMDIQYF. The CDR3 DNA reads as TGTGCCACCAGCAGACCCCCCTCGGGGGGCATGGACATTCAGTACTTC.

V is TRBV7-9 and J is TRBJ1-4, with unresolved D. The CDR3 covers 13 residues. V shed 3 bases and J shed 6 bases, with 8 bases lying between them. Germline CDR1 and CDR2: SEHNR and FQNEAQ (reference sequence). The CDR3 DNA sequence: TGTGCCAGCAGCTTTACGGAGGATGAAAAACTGTTTTTT. Amino acids: CASSFTEDEKLFF.

This clone came up once. The chain couples TRBV6-5 to TRBJ1-1, with D hard to call. Germline CDR1 and CDR2: MNHEY and SVGAGI. Between the trimmed V and J ends, which lost 8 bases and 0 bases, there was a span of 10 bases. The CDR3 is 13 residues long. The CDR3 nucleotides read TGTGCCAGCGGGGAGTATTTGAACACTGAAGCTTTCTTT. Translating it yields CASGEYLNTEAFF.

This clone occurred a few times. V is TRBV5-5 and J is TRBJ1-3; TRBD1 agrees at 9 bases. V trimming: 6 bases; J trimming: 0 bases; junction bases outside the gene matches: 4. This CDR3 is 15 amino acids long. Germline assignment: CDR1 SGHKS and CDR2 YYEKEE (reference sequence). The CDR3, as DNA: TGTGCCAGCATCCCGGGACAGGGCTCTGGAAACACCATATATTTT. This translates into CASIPGQGSGNTIYF.

The chain joins TRBV4-3 to TRBJ2-7; TRBD1 aligns across 7 bases. J gave up 1 base and V 1 base, and 1 base lay outside the gene matches. There are 14 residues in the CDR3. Germline V lookup: CDR1 LGHNA, CDR2 YSLEER. The CDR3 is CASSQAGQSYEQYF. The DNA for the CDR3 is TGCGCCAGCAGCCAAGCGGGACAGTCCTACGAGCAGTACTTC.

The chain links TRBV4-3 to TRBJ1-6, with 7 bases lining up with TRBD1. V gave up 2 bases and J gave up 13 bases; unmatched junction bases: 8. CDR1 is LGHNA, CDR2 YSLEER, per germline. The CDR3 length is 14 residues. CDR3 amino acids: CASSQRDSSAPLHF. The CDR3, as DNA: TGCGCCAGCAGCCAAAGGGACAGCTCTGCCCCCCTCCACTTT.

The rearrangement uses TRBV4-3 and TRBJ2-7; 11 positions agree with TRBD2. The germline gives CDR1 LGHNA, CDR2 YSLEER. The trim removed 0 bases at V and 7 bases at J, leaving 11 bases unmatched. This CDR3 is 17 amino acids long. This CDR3 is CASSQEGSGRAEEEQYF. DNA for the CDR3: TGCGCCAGCAGCCAAGAAGGTAGCGGGAGGGCCGAGGAGGAGCAGTACTTC.

Only one count was recorded for this clone. As DNA, the CDR3 is TGCGCCAGCAGCCAAGAACCTCCGGGACAGTTTAATTCACCCCTCCACTTT. This sequence encodes CASSQEPPGQFNSPLHF. V usage is TRBV4-3 and J usage is TRBJ1-6; 7 nucleotides align to TRBD1. Germline V CDR1 and CDR2: LGHNA, YSLEER. The CDR3 extends over 17 amino acids. Trimming cost V 0 bases and J 6 bases; bases outside gene matches: 8.

The chain couples TRBV2 to TRBJ2-7; 7 positions match TRBD2. The germline V gene has CDR1 SNHLY and CDR2 FYNNEI. The CDR3 has 17 amino acids. J lost 2 bases, V lost 0 bases, and 10 bases had no gene match. For the CDR3, the DNA is TGTGCCAGCAGTGAAGCGCTTCTCGCGGGGGATGCCTACGAGCAGTACTTC. Its translation: CASSEALLAGDAYEQYF.

This clone came up once. CDR3 sequence reads: CASSPTLTGAYEQYF. The CDR3 nucleotides read TGTGCCAGCAGTCCCACTTTGACAGGGGCCTACGAGCAGTACTTC. This chain uses TRBV6-5 with TRBJ2-7; 8 positions agree with TRBD1. Germline CDR1 is MNHEY and CDR2 is SVGAGI. V trimming: 5 bases; J trimming: 2 bases; junction bases outside the gene matches: 8. This CDR3 spans 15 amino acids.

The chain has TRBV10-3 and TRBJ2-7; possibly TRBD2 for D (6 bases). Germline CDR1 reads ENHRY; CDR2 reads SYGVKD. Trimming removed 3 bases at V and 5 bases at J, with 20 bases between. The CDR3 extends over 16 amino acids. CDR3 nucleotides: TGTGCCATCAGTGACCCTAACCGGGACTTTGAGGACGAGCAGTACTTC. This translates into CAISDPNRDFEDEQYF.

The chain combines TRBV5-1 with TRBJ2-7, with TRBD1 identical over 8 bases. This CDR3 spans 14 amino acids. V lost 4 bases to trimming and J lost 6 bases; unmatched junction nucleotides: 9. Germline V CDR1 and CDR2: SGHRS, YFSETQ. CDR3: CASSTTGARGEQYF. DNA for the CDR3: TGCGCCAGCAGCACGACAGGGGCCAGGGGCGAGCAGTACTTC.

In this sample, this clone turned up a few times. This chain uses TRBV6-5 with TRBJ2-7; 9 nucleotides agree with TRBD2. The germline V gene has CDR1 MNHEY and CDR2 SVGAGI. Trimming removed 2 bases from V and 5 bases from J; junction bases left unmatched: 7. This CDR3 is built from 15 residues. The CDR3 spells CASSYSGGQDHEQYF. The CDR3 nucleotides read TGTGCCAGCAGTTACAGCGGGGGGCAAGATCACGAGCAGTACTTC.

This chain links TRBV5-8 with TRBJ2-7; TRBD1 matches 10 bases. Germline V gene data show CDR1 as SGHTS and CDR2 as YDEGEE. J was trimmed by 3 bases and V by 6 bases; bases with no gene match: 9. There are 15 residues in the CDR3. The CDR3 is CASKGQGSPYYEQYF. CDR3 DNA: TGTGCCAGCAAGGGACAGGGGTCCCCTTACTACGAGCAGTACTTC.

The V and J genes are TRBV11-1 and TRBJ2-7, with TRBD1 matching 12 bases. CDR1 and CDR2 from the germline V gene are SGHAT and FQDESV (reference sequence). This CDR3 region has 15 residues. The ends lost 5 bases at V and 6 bases at J; junction bases unmatched: 8. The DNA of the CDR3 is TGTGCCAGCAGCGGCCGGGACAGGGGGCTAATCGAGCAGTACTTC. Translated, it gives CASSGRDRGLIEQYF.

This clone has more than one count but fewer than ten. The rearrangement uses TRBV7-2 and TRBJ2-7; 13 positions match TRBD2. The germline V gene has CDR1 SGHTA and CDR2 FQGNSA. V dropped 6 bases and J dropped 3; count of bases not matched to a gene: 8. The CDR3 is 16 residues long. This CDR3 is CASSLWGTSGNYEQYF. The CDR3 nucleotides are TGTGCCAGCAGTTTGTGGGGGACTAGCGGGAACTACGAGCAGTACTTC.

The chain recombines TRBV7-2 with TRBJ2-7; 11 nucleotides agree with TRBD1. V lost 1 base to trimming and J lost 6 bases; unmatched junction nucleotides: 5. Germline-derived CDR1 and CDR2 are SGHTA and FQGNSA. The CDR3 has 15 residues. The CDR3 sequence is CASSLVGTGGIEQYF. In DNA, the CDR3 is TGTGCCAGCAGCTTAGTGGGGACAGGGGGTATCGAGCAGTACTTC. The whole variable domain, filled in from reference TRBV7-2 and TRBJ2-7, reads GAGVSQSPSNKVTEKGKDVELRCDPISGHTALYWYRQSLGQGLEFLIYFQGNSAPDKSGLPSDRFSAERTGGSVSTLTIQRTQQEDSAVYLCASSLVGTGGIEQYFGPGTRLTVT.

The chain links TRBV4-1 to TRBJ2-7; D ambiguous. Germline V CDR1 and CDR2: MGHRA, YSYEKL. The length of the CDR3 is 16 residues. V was pared by 1 base and J by 1 base, with 14 bases between. CDR3 protein: CASSQAWSPTSYEQYF. For the CDR3, the DNA is TGCGCCAGCAGCCAAGCCTGGAGTCCGACTTCCTACGAGCAGTACTTC.

This chain links TRBV4-2 with TRBJ1-1, with D possibly matching TRBD1 (5 bases). This CDR3 spans 15 amino acids. The V gene's germline CDR1 is LGHNA and CDR2 YNFKEQ. V dropped 3 bases and J dropped 1 base, with 12 bases sitting between them. The CDR3 DNA reads TGTGCCAGCAGCCATGATACAGGCTCGAACACTGAAGCTTTCTTT. This gives the protein CASSHDTGSNTEAFF.

This sequence joins TRBV4-1 and TRBJ1-5; D is ambiguous. Trimming left V 1 base short and J 3 bases short, with 10 bases between. The CDR3 consists of 15 residues. Germline values: CDR1 MGHRA, CDR2 YSYEKL. The CDR3 here is CASSQAAGLNQPQHF. In nucleotides, the CDR3 is TGCGCCAGCAGCCAAGCGGCAGGCCTCAATCAGCCCCAGCATTTT.

The chain recombines TRBV5-4 with TRBJ2-7; 7 nucleotides agree with TRBD1. The CDR3 has 14 amino acids. The trim removed 1 base at V and 4 bases at J, leaving 5 bases unmatched. Germline V gene sequence: CDR1 SGHNT, CDR2 YYREEE (reference sequence). The CDR3 DNA is TGTGCCAGCAGCTTGAAGGGACAGATATACGAGCAGTACTTC. This translates into CASSLKGQIYEQYF.

V is TRBV6-5 and J is TRBJ1-1; 11 nucleotides line up with TRBD1. V was clipped by 2 bases and J by 4 bases; unmatched bases: 3. CDR1 is MNHEY and CDR2 is SVGAGI in the germline V gene. The CDR3 totals 15 residues. The CDR3 spells CASSYGQGASTEAFF. The CDR3 DNA reads as TGTGCCAGCAGTTACGGACAGGGGGCGAGCACTGAAGCTTTCTTT.

J is TRBJ2-7 and V is TRBV2; maybe TRBD2 (6 bases). This CDR3 contains 13 residues. Germline lookup yields CDR1 SNHLY and CDR2 FYNNEI. With 10 bases removed from V and 2 bases from J, the gap between germline ends came to 15 bases. The CDR3 loop is CAIGGLITYEQYF. CDR3 coding DNA: TGTGCCATCGGGGGACTTATTACCTACGAGCAGTACTTC.

This clone was observed a handful of times. The V gene is TRBV19, the J gene TRBJ2-1; 7 nucleotides agree with TRBD1. The CDR3 runs to 13 residues. CDR1 is LNHDA, CDR2 SQIVND, per germline (reference sequence). The ends lost 4 bases at V and 7 bases at J; junction bases unmatched: 4. Here the CDR3 DNA reads TGTGCCAGTAGTACGACAGGGTGGAATGAGCAGTTCTTC. Its translation: CASSTTGWNEQFF.

This clone came up once. V and J are TRBV4-2 and TRBJ2-7; D is perhaps TRBD2 (5 bases). The CDR3 extends over 14 amino acids. The germline V and J ends were trimmed by 0 bases and 3 bases, with 9 bases remaining between them. Per germline, CDR1 LGHNA and CDR2 YNFKEQ. CDR3 protein: CASSQDSGSYEQYF. CDR3 in DNA: TGTGCCAGCAGCCAAGACAGCGGAAGCTACGAGCAGTACTTC.